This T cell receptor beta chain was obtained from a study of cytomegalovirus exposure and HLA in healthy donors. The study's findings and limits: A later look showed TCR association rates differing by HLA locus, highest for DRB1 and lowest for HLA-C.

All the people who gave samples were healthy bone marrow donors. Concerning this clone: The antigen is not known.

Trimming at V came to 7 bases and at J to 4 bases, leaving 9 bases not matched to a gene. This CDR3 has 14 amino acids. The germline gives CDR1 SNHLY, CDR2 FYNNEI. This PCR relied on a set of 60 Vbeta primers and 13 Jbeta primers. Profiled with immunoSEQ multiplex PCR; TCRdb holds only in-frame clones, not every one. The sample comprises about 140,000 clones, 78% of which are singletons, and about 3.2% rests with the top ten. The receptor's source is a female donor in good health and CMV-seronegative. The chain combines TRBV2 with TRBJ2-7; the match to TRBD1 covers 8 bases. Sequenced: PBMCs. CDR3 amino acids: CASTRTGKGYEQYF. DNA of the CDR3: TGTGCCAGCACCAGGACAGGGAAGGGGTACGAGCAGTACTTC.